What follows are 21 T cell receptor beta chains derived from one specimen sequenced in a study of blood T cell repertoires in COVID-19. TCRdb's table, derived via immunoSEQ multiplex PCR, lists solely in-frame clones and lacks some. The sample records some 350,000 clones, about 90% being singletons. The sample taken for sequencing was PBMCs or T cells enriched from blood (not recorded which). All receptors come from a woman aged 30 to 39 who had recovered from COVID-19.

The rearrangement links TRBV19 to TRBJ1-5; no clear D gene. The germline V and J ends were trimmed by 3 bases and 4 bases, with 13 bases remaining between them. Germline V gene data show CDR1 as LNHDA and CDR2 as SQIVND (reference sequence). The CDR3 totals 15 residues. The CDR3 reads CASSISAVANQPQHF. In nucleotides, the CDR3 is TGTGCCAGTAGTATTTCGGCGGTGGCGAATCAGCCCCAGCATTTT.

In this sample, this clone turned up once. The chain has TRBV7-3 and TRBJ2-2; the match to TRBD2 covers 10 bases. The germline CDR1 and CDR2 sequences are SGHTA and FQGTGA. The CDR3 contains 16 residues. The V gene end was trimmed by 2 bases and the J gene end by 6 bases; junction bases not matched to a gene: 6. The CDR3 protein is CASSLGLAGESGELFF. The CDR3, as DNA: TGTGCCAGCAGCTTAGGGCTAGCGGGGGAATCCGGGGAGCTGTTTTTT. Drawing the rest from reference TRBV7-3 and TRBJ2-2, the complete variable domain is GAGVSQTPSNKVTEKGKYVELRCDPISGHTALYWYRQSLGQGPEFLIYFQGTGAADDSGLPNDRFFAVRPEGSVSTLKIQRTERGDSAVYLCASSLGLAGESGELFFGEGSRLTVL.

V is TRBV29-1 and J is TRBJ1-4; D perhaps matches TRBD1 (6 bases). Trimming took 0 bases from V and 7 from J, leaving 12 bases between them. This CDR3 region has 14 residues. In germline, CDR1 is SQVTM, CDR2 ANQGSEA. In DNA form, the CDR3 reads TGCAGCGTTGAAGAGGGGGCGACAGGTGAAAAACTGTTTTTT. It codes for CSVEEGATGEKLFF.

The rearrangement joins TRBV5-1 to TRBJ2-5; D remains ambiguous. The CDR3 totals 11 residues. Deletions cut 4 bases from V and 5 bases from J, with 6 bases between. CDR1 SGHRS and CDR2 YFSETQ come from the germline V gene. The CDR3 sequence: CASSLAETQYF. The DNA of the CDR3 is TGCGCCAGCAGCCTTGCGGAGACCCAGTACTTC.

This chain joins TRBV14 and TRBJ1-1, with 7 bases lining up with TRBD1. Germline CDR1 SGHDN, CDR2 FVKESK. The length of the CDR3 is 15 residues. The ends lost 3 bases at V and 4 bases at J; junction bases unmatched: 8. The CDR3: CASSQSTGVGTEAFF. The CDR3 nucleotides read TGTGCCAGCAGCCAGTCAACAGGGGTTGGCACTGAAGCTTTCTTT.

V and J are TRBV5-5 and TRBJ1-5; D unresolved. The CDR3 extends over 15 amino acids. V gave up 0 bases and J gave up 2 bases, with 9 bases separating them. Germline V CDR1 and CDR2: SGHKS, YYEKEE (reference sequence). CDR3 DNA sequence: TGTGCCAGCAGCTTGGGAGTCCGAGGCAATCAGCCCCAGCATTTT. Translating gives CASSLGVRGNQPQHF.

A single count supports this clone. V and J are TRBV21-1 and TRBJ2-2; TRBD1, as called in the table, went unchecked against the DNA. TRBV21-1 is noted as a pseudogene. The CDR3 runs to 15 residues. CDR3 bases: TGTGCCAGCAGCACCTGGACAGGGGGCCCCGGGGAGCTGTTTTTT. This sequence encodes CASSTWTGGPGELFF.

The chain carries TRBV3-1 (or the pseudogene TRBV3-2) and TRBJ2-5; the match to TRBD2 covers 8 bases. The V segment lost 4 bases and the J segment 12 bases; nucleotides outside the gene matches: 4. Germline CDR1 reads LGHDT; CDR2 reads YNNKEL (reference sequence). The CDR3 totals 11 residues. The CDR3 is CASSLRLAKYF. The CDR3 coding sequence is TGTGCCAGCAGCCTCAGACTAGCGAAGTACTTC.

The chain recombines TRBV21-1 with TRBJ1-3; TRBD1, the table's D call, lacks a check against the DNA. TRBV21-1 is described as a pseudogene. CDR3 length equals 12 residues. The CDR3, as DNA: TGTGCCGGAGACAGGGCTGGAAACACCATATATTTT. This codes for CAGDRAGNTIYF.

This chain joins TRBV19 and TRBJ2-7; 9 bases are shared with TRBD1. Germline CDR1 and CDR2: LNHDA and SQIVND (reference sequence). The CDR3 sequence is 12 residues long. Losses at the gene ends were 9 bases for V and 5 bases for J; bases not matched to a gene: 5. CDR3 sequence (DNA): TGTGCCAGCTGGGACAGGGTCAACGAGCAGTACTTC. Protein sequence: CASWDRVNEQYF. Complete variable domain (other parts from reference TRBV19 and TRBJ2-7): DGGITQSPKYLFRKEGQNVTLSCEQNLNHDAMYWYRQDPGQGLRLIYYSQIVNDFQKGDIAEGYSVSREKKESFPLTVTSAQKNPTAFYLCASWDRVNEQYFGPGTRLTVT.

V usage is TRBV11-1 and J usage is TRBJ2-1, with TRBD1 matching over 8 bases. Per the germline V gene, CDR1 is SGHAT and CDR2 is FQDESV (reference sequence). This CDR3 region has 16 residues. V dropped 4 bases and J dropped 6; count of bases not matched to a gene: 11. The CDR3 spells CASSSPNVQGVNEQFF. Written as DNA, the CDR3 is TGTGCCAGCAGCTCACCCAATGTACAGGGGGTCAATGAGCAGTTCTTC.

This sequence joins TRBV28 and TRBJ2-7; 12 positions match TRBD2. Germline V gene data show CDR1 as MDHEN and CDR2 as SYDVKM. V lost 5 bases to trimming and J lost 5 bases; unmatched junction nucleotides: 7. This CDR3 is 15 amino acids long. CDR3 loop: CASSILAGGPHEQYF. The CDR3 DNA reads as TGTGCCAGCAGTATTCTAGCGGGAGGGCCACACGAGCAGTACTTC.

The rearrangement joins TRBV7-9 to TRBJ1-6, with TRBD1 matching over 8 bases. Germline V gene sequence: CDR1 SEHNR, CDR2 FQNEAQ (reference sequence). The CDR3 has 14 residues. The ends lost 7 bases at V and 10 bases at J; junction bases unmatched: 9. CDR3 loop: CASTRDRGGSPLHF. CDR3 sequence (DNA): TGTGCCAGCACCCGTGACAGGGGAGGGTCACCCCTCCACTTT.

The chain recombines TRBV13 with TRBJ1-2; D not resolved. V lost 3 bases and J lost 0, with 14 bases in between. This CDR3 comprises 16 residues. Germline loops: CDR1 PRHDT, CDR2 FYEKMQ (reference sequence). The CDR3 is CASSFDRAGTNYGYTF. The CDR3 coding sequence is TGTGCCAGCAGCTTCGATCGAGCGGGAACTAACTATGGCTACACCTTC.

The CDR3 DNA reads TGTGCCAGCAGCGCTCGGCGGGGGACTTCCTACAATGAGCAGTTCTTC. Encoded protein: CASSARRGTSYNEQFF. V usage is TRBV11-2 and J usage is TRBJ2-1; 7 bases align to TRBD2. J lost 1 base, V lost 5 bases, and 8 bases had no gene match. The V gene's germline CDR1 is SGHAT and CDR2 FQNNGV. This CDR3 region has 16 residues.

The gene calls are TRBV5-4 and TRBJ2-3, with 8 bases aligning to TRBD2. CDR3 length equals 19 residues. Germline values: CDR1 SGHNT, CDR2 YYREEE (reference sequence). V was pared by 4 bases and J by 2 bases, with 18 bases of the junction left unmatched. The CDR3 protein is CASSARFGAGGLITDTQYF. The DNA for the CDR3 is TGTGCCAGCAGCGCCCGCTTCGGGGCGGGGGGTCTTATCACAGATACGCAGTATTTT. Filled out from reference TRBV5-4 and TRBJ2-3, the complete variable domain reads ETGVTQSPTHLIKTRGQQVTLRCSSQSGHNTVSWYQQALGQGPQFIFQYYREEENGRGNFPPRFSGLQFPNYSSELNVNALELDDSALYLCASSARFGAGGLITDTQYFGPGTRLTVL.

The chain is built from TRBV6-5 and TRBJ1-1; TRBD1 is a possible D gene (5 bases). The V and J ends lost 6 bases and 4 bases respectively, with 15 bases between them. Germline V gene lookup returns CDR1 MNHEY and CDR2 SVGAGI. This CDR3 comprises 14 residues. The CDR3 DNA is TGTGCCAGCAGGGGGCCCCCGGGGGGCACTGAAGCTTTCTTT. Its protein product is CASRGPPGGTEAFF.

This chain uses TRBV13 with TRBJ1-4, with D possibly TRBD1 on 5 matching bases. The germline V gene has CDR1 PRHDT and CDR2 FYEKMQ (reference sequence). Trimming cost V 3 bases and J 0 bases, with 14 bases left between them. This CDR3 is 17 amino acids long. The CDR3 loop is CASSLGAGLATNEKLFF. CDR3 coding DNA: TGTGCCAGCAGCTTGGGCGCAGGGCTTGCAACTAATGAAAAACTGTTTTTT.

This chain joins TRBV7-2 and TRBJ2-7, with D possibly being TRBD2 (5 bases). Trimming pared 0 bases from V and 3 bases from J, leaving 12 bases between. The V gene's germline CDR1 is SGHTA and CDR2 FQGNSA. This CDR3 has 15 amino acids. CDR3 in amino acids: CASSLAQDSVYEQYF. CDR3 nucleotide sequence: TGTGCCAGCAGCTTAGCTCAAGATAGCGTCTACGAGCAGTACTTC.

The chain links TRBV19 to TRBJ2-6, with TRBD1 as a possible D gene (5 bases). Germline-derived CDR1 and CDR2 are LNHDA and SQIVND (reference sequence). The V end lost 4 bases, the J end lost 1 base, and 8 bases lay between the germline ends. The CDR3 is 15 amino acids. CDR3 amino acids: CASSTYRSGANVLTF. CDR3 coding DNA: TGTGCCAGTAGTACCTACAGGTCTGGGGCCAACGTCCTGACTTTC.

This chain uses TRBV7-9 with TRBJ1-1; D remains unclear. V was shortened by 5 bases and J by 7 bases, with 14 bases between the two germline ends. CDR1 and CDR2 (germline): SEHNR, FQNEAQ (reference sequence). The CDR3 loop spans 13 amino acids. This chain's CDR3 is CASSPRAGYEAFF. CDR3 bases: TGTGCCAGCAGCCCCCGAGCGGGGTATGAAGCTTTCTTT. The full variable domain, with the rest looked up from reference TRBV7-9 and TRBJ1-1, is DTGVSQNPRHKITKRGQNVTFRCDPISEHNRLYWYRQTLGQGPEFLTYFQNEAQLEKSRLLSDRFSAERPKGSFSTLEIQRTEQGDSAMYLCASSPRAGYEAFFGQGTRLTVV.